The 32 T cell receptor beta chains reported below all come from one sample, sequenced in a study of cytomegalovirus exposure and HLA in healthy donors. Use of 60 Vbeta and 13 Jbeta primers characterized the PCR. Assay: immunoSEQ multiplex PCR; the TCRdb copy retains only in-frame clones and omits some. This sample yields about 120,000 clones, of which over 60% are seen a single time; approximately 4.5% belongs to the top ten. Input material: PBMCs. The receptors stem from a young man in good health and CMV-seropositive.

The DNA for the CDR3 is TGTGCCAGCAGCGTAGCTACGGGACAGTTGAACACCGGGGAGCTGTTTTTT. Protein product: CASSVATGQLNTGELFF. The J gene is TRBJ2-2, the V gene TRBV9; the match to TRBD1 covers 7 bases. V lost 0 bases and J lost 1; bases outside the gene matches: 6. Per the germline V gene, CDR1 is SGDLS and CDR2 is YYNGEE. This CDR3 comprises 17 residues.

CDR3 nucleotides: TGTGCCAGTAGTTTCGACGGGAACATCCTTTCTGACTTCGACAATGAGCAGTTCTTC. This gives the protein CASSFDGNILSDFDNEQFF. The chain employs TRBV19 and TRBJ2-1; maybe TRBD2 (5 bases). In germline, CDR1 is LNHDA, CDR2 SQIVND (reference sequence). V shed 5 bases and J shed 5 bases, with 28 bases lying between them. This CDR3 has 19 amino acids.

This chain links TRBV7-7 with TRBJ2-1; a weak D match, TRBD1 (6 bases). Germline V gene lookup returns CDR1 SSHAT and CDR2 FNYEAQ (reference sequence). Trimming removed 11 bases from V and 3 bases from J, with 14 bases in between. The CDR3 covers 13 residues. CDR3 in DNA: TGTGCCTCCGGACGGGACAACTACAATGAGCAGTTCTTC. It specifies CASGRDNYNEQFF.

The gene calls are TRBV9 and TRBJ1-2; tentative D call: TRBD1 (5 bases). Deletions cut 3 bases from V and 8 bases from J, with 20 bases between. The length of the CDR3 is 15 residues. Germline CDR1 SGDLS, CDR2 YYNGEE. CDR3 DNA: TGTGCCAGCAGCGACGGGACTGTGAAATTGGGGGGCTACACCTTC. As protein: CASSDGTVKLGGYTF.

This chain joins TRBV9 and TRBJ1-2; maybe TRBD1 (5 bases). V shed 4 bases and J shed 4 bases, with 17 bases lying between them. The length of the CDR3 is 15 residues. The germline V gene has CDR1 SGDLS and CDR2 YYNGEE. This chain's CDR3 is CASSPSGGGLYGYTF. Written as DNA, the CDR3 is TGTGCCAGCAGCCCCAGTGGGGGAGGGCTCTATGGCTACACCTTC.

A word on this clone: The junction departs from germline at one end; a sequencing error may be responsible. The genes are TRBV6-1 and TRBJ2-4, with D possibly TRBD1 on 6 matching bases. Germline V gene data show CDR1 as MNHNS and CDR2 as SASEGT. The CDR3 extends over 19 amino acids. The CDR3 region has the DNA TGTGCCAGCAGTGTCCGGACAGATTTGTCTGCGGTGGCCAAAAACAGTCAGTACTTC. Its protein product is CASSVRTDLSAVAKNSQYF.

This chain joins TRBV11-2 and TRBJ2-5; D perhaps matches TRBD1 (6 bases). Germline CDR1 is SGHAT and CDR2 is FQNNGV. The CDR3 is 14 amino acids. V was pared by 1 base and J by 5 bases, with 11 bases between. The CDR3 sequence is CASSLGGPRETQYF. The DNA for the CDR3 is TGTGCCAGCAGCTTAGGGGGGCCCAGGGAGACCCAGTACTTC.

This chain links TRBV5-4 with TRBJ1-1; 9 nucleotides match TRBD1. V was clipped by 3 bases and J by 4 bases; unmatched bases: 4. Germline V gives CDR1 SGHNT, CDR2 YYREEE (reference sequence). The CDR3 has 14 residues. The CDR3 sequence is CASSSGQGGTEAFF. The DNA for the CDR3 is TGTGCCAGCAGCTCGGGACAGGGTGGCACTGAAGCTTTCTTT.

Points on this clone: One end of the junction fails to match germline, which may point to a read error. The chain recombines TRBV2 with TRBJ2-4; D perhaps matches TRBD1 (5 bases). CDR3 size: 13 residues. Germline V gene lookup returns CDR1 SNHLY and CDR2 FYNNEI. DNA of the CDR3: TGTGCCAGCAGTGAAAACAGGAAAAACAGTCAGTACTTC. As protein: CASSENRKNSQYF. Based on the CDR3 plus reference TRBV2 and TRBJ2-4, the full variable domain is EPEVTQTPSHQVTQMGQEVILRCVPISNHLYFYWYRQILGQKVEFLVSFYNNEISEKSEIFDDQFSVERPDGSNFTLKIRSTKLEDSAMYFCASSENRKNSQYFGAGTRLSVL.

The J gene is TRBJ2-5, the V gene TRBV11-3; D uncertain. The CDR3 is made up of 13 amino acids. Germline-derived CDR1 and CDR2 are SGHNT and YENEEA. V was shortened by 5 bases and J by 4 bases, with 11 bases between the two germline ends. Here the CDR3 reads CASSITGAETQYF. Written as DNA, the CDR3 is TGTGCCAGCAGCATAACCGGTGCAGAGACCCAGTACTTC.

The rearrangement uses TRBV7-3 and TRBJ2-1; TRBD1 might be the D (5 bases). Trimming cost V 2 bases and J 8 bases, with 19 bases left between them. Germline CDR1 SGHTA, CDR2 FQGTGA. This CDR3 comprises 16 residues. CDR3 region: CASSLVGRARVDEQFF. CDR3 sequence (DNA): TGTGCCAGCAGCTTAGTAGGCAGGGCCAGGGTTGATGAGCAGTTCTTC. Combining the CDR3 with reference TRBV7-3 and TRBJ2-1 gives the whole variable domain GAGVSQTPSNKVTEKGKYVELRCDPISGHTALYWYRQSLGQGPEFLIYFQGTGAADDSGLPNDRFFAVRPEGSVSTLKIQRTERGDSAVYLCASSLVGRARVDEQFFGPGTRLTVL.

The chain recombines TRBV4-1 with TRBJ1-4; D remains ambiguous. CDR1 MGHRA and CDR2 YSYEKL come from the germline V gene. With 4 bases removed from V and 5 bases from J, the gap between germline ends came to 17 bases. The CDR3 spans 16 residues. CDR3 sequence (DNA): TGCGCCAGCAGCCTCGTATGGCCCGTCGAAAATGAAAAACTGTTTTTT. This sequence encodes CASSLVWPVENEKLFF.

The chain couples TRBV4-2 to TRBJ2-5; 7 bases are shared with TRBD1. The J call may not be correct, given that the DNA end is closer to TRBJ2-7. This CDR3 contains 16 residues. The germline V gene has CDR1 LGHNA and CDR2 YNFKEQ. CDR3 DNA: TGTGCCAGCAGCCTAACCGGGACAGTGGCTCACTACGAGCAGTACTTC. Residues: CASSLTGTVAHYEQYF.

J is TRBJ2-6 and V is TRBV10-3; TRBD2 aligns across 8 bases. Losses at the gene ends were 7 bases for V and 2 bases for J; bases not matched to a gene: 4. The germline CDR1 and CDR2 sequences are ENHRY and SYGVKD. The CDR3 is made up of 15 amino acids. In DNA, the CDR3 is TGTGCCATCAACCCCGGGGGGGCTGGGGCCAACGTCCTGACTTTC. It specifies CAINPGGAGANVLTF.

This clone was seen only a few times. V gene TRBV6-6 combines with J gene TRBJ1-4, with 9 bases aligning to TRBD1. CDR3 length: 15 residues. The V and J ends lost 6 bases and 7 bases, in that order; junction bases with no gene match: 9. Germline V lookup: CDR1 MNHNY, CDR2 SVGAGI (reference sequence). The CDR3 reads CASSRTGGWGEKLFF. CDR3 nucleotide sequence: TGTGCCAGCAGCCGAACAGGGGGCTGGGGTGAAAAACTGTTTTTT.

The chain has TRBV6-5 and TRBJ2-7; 7 bases align to TRBD1. Germline lookup yields CDR1 MNHEY and CDR2 SVGAGI. V was clipped by 2 bases and J by 4 bases; unmatched bases: 8. This CDR3 comprises 15 residues. The DNA for the CDR3 is TGTGCCAGCAGTTACGCGTTAGGGGGCGCTTACGAGCAGTACTTC. As protein: CASSYALGGAYEQYF.

With respect to this clone: Mismatch with germline at one junction end may stem from a read error. This rearrangement joins TRBV7-7 to TRBJ2-5, with 11 positions matching TRBD1. The DNA end lines up better with TRBJ2-7; the J call may be wrong. The CDR3 sequence is 15 residues long. The germline CDR1 and CDR2 sequences are SSHAT and FNYEAQ (reference sequence). CDR3 bases: TGTGCTAGCAGCTTAGGGGGACAGGGGGTTTACGAGCAGTACTTC. The encoded protein is CASSLGGQGVYEQYF.

V usage is TRBV7-2 and J usage is TRBJ2-7; 9 bases align to TRBD2. Germline loops: CDR1 SGHTA, CDR2 FQGNSA. The CDR3 runs 14 residues. Losses at the gene ends were 6 bases for V and 6 bases for J; bases not matched to a gene: 9. CDR3 protein: CASSFAGGRREQYF. The CDR3 DNA reads TGTGCCAGCAGTTTCGCGGGAGGGCGGCGCGAGCAGTACTTC.

The CDR3: CASIETSYEQYF. In nucleotides, the CDR3 is TGTGCCAGCATCGAAACGAGCTACGAGCAGTACTTC. The rearrangement joins TRBV6-1 to TRBJ2-7; D uncertain. The germline CDR1 and CDR2 sequences are MNHNS and SASEGT. V was cut by 7 bases and J by 3 bases, with 10 bases left in between. The CDR3 runs to 12 residues.

This chain links TRBV4-1 with TRBJ2-4, with a tentative D call TRBD2 (6 bases). V was trimmed by 0 bases and J by 7 bases, leaving 13 bases between them. Germline assignment: CDR1 MGHRA and CDR2 YSYEKL. This CDR3 spans 15 amino acids. CDR3 bases: TGCGCCAGCAGCCAAGAGGGGAGGAAGAGGAACATTCAGTACTTC. Protein sequence: CASSQEGRKRNIQYF.

The V gene is TRBV4-3, the J gene TRBJ1-6, with D perhaps TRBD1 (5 bases). Looked up from germline, CDR1 is LGHNA and CDR2 is YSLEER. The CDR3 sequence is 16 residues long. The germline V and J ends were trimmed by 0 bases and 7 bases, with 13 bases remaining between them. The CDR3 DNA is TGCGCCAGCAGCCAAGAGTCGGGACTGTTCAATTCACCCCTCCACTTT. Encoded protein: CASSQESGLFNSPLHF.

The rearrangement uses TRBV7-2 and TRBJ2-3, with TRBD2 as a possible D gene (5 bases). The CDR3 spans 14 residues. Germline CDR1 reads SGHTA; CDR2 reads FQGNSA. V lost 9 bases to trimming and J lost 0 bases, with 13 bases between them. The CDR3 DNA sequence: TGTGCCAGTGTGGGCGGGTTTAGCACAGATACGCAGTATTTT. It codes for CASVGGFSTDTQYF.

The CDR3 nucleotides read TGTGCCAGTACTTACGGGGAAAAACTGTTTTTT. This translates into CASTYGEKLFF. The chain has TRBV19 and TRBJ1-4; D gene unclear. Trimming removed 7 bases from V and 8 bases from J, with 8 bases in between. Germline CDR1 reads LNHDA; CDR2 reads SQIVND (reference sequence). The CDR3 runs 11 residues.

This sequence joins TRBV5-4 and TRBJ2-3, with a weak D call TRBD2 (6 bases). CDR1 and CDR2 (germline): SGHNT, YYREEE (reference sequence). The CDR3 consists of 15 residues. Between the trimmed V and J ends, which lost 3 bases and 1 base, there was a span of 12 bases. Here the CDR3 reads CASSSRDFGTDTQYF. The CDR3, as DNA: TGTGCCAGCAGCTCCCGGGACTTTGGCACAGATACGCAGTATTTT. The variable domain in full, completed from reference TRBV5-4 and TRBJ2-3, reads ETGVTQSPTHLIKTRGQQVTLRCSSQSGHNTVSWYQQALGQGPQFIFQYYREEENGRGNFPPRFSGLQFPNYSSELNVNALELDDSALYLCASSSRDFGTDTQYFGPGTRLTVL.

This sequence joins TRBV2 and TRBJ1-5; 7 nucleotides align to TRBD1. V lost 5 bases and J lost 3; bases outside the gene matches: 13. The CDR3 is made up of 17 amino acids. Germline lookup yields CDR1 SNHLY and CDR2 FYNNEI. The chain's CDR3 is CASSRAGTANLNQPQHF. For the CDR3, the DNA is TGTGCCAGCAGTCGGGCCGGGACAGCTAACCTCAATCAGCCCCAGCATTTT.

The chain links TRBV2 to TRBJ2-5, with D possibly being TRBD1 (5 bases). This CDR3 spans 17 amino acids. The germline CDR1 and CDR2 sequences are SNHLY and FYNNEI. The V and J ends lost 2 bases and 0 bases respectively, with 16 bases between them. CDR3 sequence reads: CASSEKGVAIYQETQYF. CDR3 bases: TGTGCCAGCAGTGAAAAAGGGGTGGCGATATACCAAGAGACCCAGTACTTC.

The chain links TRBV4-1 to TRBJ2-2, with no clear D. V was shortened by 4 bases and J by 1 base, with 7 bases between the two germline ends. From germline, CDR1 is MGHRA and CDR2 YSYEKL. The CDR3 spans 14 residues. The CDR3 protein is CASSRGGNTGELFF. Here the CDR3 DNA reads TGCGCCAGCAGCCGAGGTGGGAACACCGGGGAGCTGTTTTTT.

The chain carries TRBV7-2 and TRBJ2-5; D call uncertain. The J call is uncertain, as TRBJ2-7 better fits the DNA end. The CDR3 sequence is 13 residues long. Germline CDR1 is SGHTA and CDR2 is FQGNSA. This chain's CDR3 is CASSLIISYEQYF. CDR3 nucleotides: TGTGCCAGCAGCTTAATTATATCCTACGAGCAGTACTTC.

This rearrangement joins TRBV5-1 to TRBJ2-7, with 11 bases matching TRBD1. V shed 4 bases, J shed 3 bases, and the junction held 6 bases outside the gene matches. This CDR3 spans 15 amino acids. Germline loops: CDR1 SGHRS, CDR2 YFSETQ. The CDR3 DNA reads TGCGCCAGCAGCCCGGGACAGGGGGTACTCTACGAGCAGTACTTC. Protein product: CASSPGQGVLYEQYF.

This rearrangement joins TRBV15 to TRBJ2-7, with a possible D match to TRBD2 (5 bases). The germline gives CDR1 LNHNV, CDR2 YYDKDF (reference sequence). With 1 base removed from V and 5 bases from J, the gap between germline ends came to 9 bases. The CDR3 is made up of 13 amino acids. This chain's CDR3 is CATSRAASHEQYF. The CDR3 region has the DNA TGTGCCACCAGCAGAGCTGCTAGCCACGAGCAGTACTTC.

The rearrangement links TRBV5-4 to TRBJ2-3, with 9 bases aligning to TRBD2. This CDR3 is 17 amino acids long. V lost 0 bases to trimming and J lost 4 bases; unmatched junction nucleotides: 9. Per the germline V gene, CDR1 is SGHNT and CDR2 is YYREEE (reference sequence). CDR3 coding DNA: TGTGCCAGCAGCTTGGGGCTGGAAGTAGCGGGAGCAGATACGCAGTATTTT. It translates to CASSLGLEVAGADTQYF. Based on the CDR3 plus reference TRBV5-4 and TRBJ2-3, the full variable domain is ETGVTQSPTHLIKTRGQQVTLRCSSQSGHNTVSWYQQALGQGPQFIFQYYREEENGRGNFPPRFSGLQFPNYSSELNVNALELDDSALYLCASSLGLEVAGADTQYFGPGTRLTVL.

J is TRBJ2-5 and V is TRBV29-1; the D gene is possibly TRBD2 (6 bases). CDR1 and CDR2 (germline): SQVTM, ANQGSEA. The CDR3 is 15 amino acids. V lost 5 bases and J 3 bases, leaving 19 bases between the germline ends. The CDR3 DNA is TGCAGCGTTAGGGGCGGGGTCTCTAGCGAAGAGACCCAGTACTTC. It yields the protein CSVRGGVSSEETQYF.